This T cell receptor beta chain was profiled in a study of T cell repertoires in cytomegalovirus infection. Study-level points and caveats: HLA-C-restricted CMV clonotypes gave the most frequent clonotype in two of eight donors.

TCRdb re-derived calls from the reads in MiXCR, one entry per CDR3 protein. The sample yields 200,000 or so distinct CDR3 sequences, roughly 30% seen once. This CDR3 has 18 residues. Trimming took 1 base from V and 1 from J, leaving 19 bases between them. Germline CDR1 and CDR2: SGHVS and FQNEAQ. The sample holds many counts of this clonotype. The target antigen is unknown. Sequencing was done on a sample of PBMCs. The gene calls are TRBV7-8 and TRBJ2-5; either TRBD1 or TRBD2 may supply D (5 bases each). This TCR derives from a human donor in good health (CMV status not recorded). Some clones in this sample may be carry-over from other donors' samples. This CDR3 is CASSLDRGVEASQETQYF. CDR3 coding DNA: TGTGCCAGCAGCTTAGACCGAGGGGTGGAGGCCTCCCAAGAGACCCAGTACTTC.